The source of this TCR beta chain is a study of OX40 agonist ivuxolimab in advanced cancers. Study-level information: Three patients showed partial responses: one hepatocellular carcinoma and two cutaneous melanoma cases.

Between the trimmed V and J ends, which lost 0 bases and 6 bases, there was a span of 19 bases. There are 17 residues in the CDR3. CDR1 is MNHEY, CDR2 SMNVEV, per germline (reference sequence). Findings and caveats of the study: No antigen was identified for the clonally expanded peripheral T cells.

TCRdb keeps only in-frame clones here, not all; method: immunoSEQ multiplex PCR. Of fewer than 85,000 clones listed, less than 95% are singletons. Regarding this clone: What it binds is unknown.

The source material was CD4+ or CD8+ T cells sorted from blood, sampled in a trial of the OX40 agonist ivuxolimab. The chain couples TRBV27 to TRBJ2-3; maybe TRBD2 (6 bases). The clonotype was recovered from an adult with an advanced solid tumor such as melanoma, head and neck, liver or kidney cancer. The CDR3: CASSLSVTGVPGDTQYF. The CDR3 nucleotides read TGTGCCAGCAGTTTATCGGTAACGGGGGTGCCAGGGGATACGCAGTATTTT.